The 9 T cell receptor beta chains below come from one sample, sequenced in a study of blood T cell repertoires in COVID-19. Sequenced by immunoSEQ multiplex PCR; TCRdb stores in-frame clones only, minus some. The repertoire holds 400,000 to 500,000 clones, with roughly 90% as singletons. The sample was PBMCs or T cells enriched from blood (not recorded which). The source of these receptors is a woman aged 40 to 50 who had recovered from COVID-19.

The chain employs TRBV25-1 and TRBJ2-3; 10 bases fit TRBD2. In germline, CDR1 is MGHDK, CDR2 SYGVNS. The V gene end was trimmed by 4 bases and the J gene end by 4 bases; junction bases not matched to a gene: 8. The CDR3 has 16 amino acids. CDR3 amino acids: CASSVLAGEVPDTQYF. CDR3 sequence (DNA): TGTGCCAGCAGTGTTCTAGCGGGAGAGGTACCAGATACGCAGTATTTT. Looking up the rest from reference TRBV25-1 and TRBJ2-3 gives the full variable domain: EADIYQTPRYLVIGTGKKITLECSQTMGHDKMYWYQQDPGMELHLIHYSYGVNSTEKGDLSSESTVSRIRTEHFPLTLESARPSHTSQYLCASSVLAGEVPDTQYFGPGTRLTVL.

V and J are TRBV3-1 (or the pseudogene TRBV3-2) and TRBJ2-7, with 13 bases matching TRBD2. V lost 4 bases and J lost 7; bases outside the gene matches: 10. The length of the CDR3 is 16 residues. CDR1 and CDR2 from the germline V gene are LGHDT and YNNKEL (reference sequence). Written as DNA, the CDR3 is TGTGCCAGCAGCCCCTTAGGACTAGCGGGAGCGGGTGAGCAGTACTTC. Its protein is CASSPLGLAGAGEQYF.

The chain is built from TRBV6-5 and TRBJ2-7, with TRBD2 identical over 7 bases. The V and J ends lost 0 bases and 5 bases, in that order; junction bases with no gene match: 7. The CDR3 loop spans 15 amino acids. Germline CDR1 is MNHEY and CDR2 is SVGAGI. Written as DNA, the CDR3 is TGTGCCAGCAGTTACTCGACCCGGGGGAGGGACGAGCAGTACTTC. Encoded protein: CASSYSTRGRDEQYF.

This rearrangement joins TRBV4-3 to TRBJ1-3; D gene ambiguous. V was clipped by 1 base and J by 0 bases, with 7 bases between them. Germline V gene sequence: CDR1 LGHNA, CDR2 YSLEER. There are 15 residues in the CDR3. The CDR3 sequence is CASSQGLFSGNTIYF. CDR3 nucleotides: TGCGCCAGCAGCCAAGGCCTATTCTCTGGAAACACCATATATTTT.

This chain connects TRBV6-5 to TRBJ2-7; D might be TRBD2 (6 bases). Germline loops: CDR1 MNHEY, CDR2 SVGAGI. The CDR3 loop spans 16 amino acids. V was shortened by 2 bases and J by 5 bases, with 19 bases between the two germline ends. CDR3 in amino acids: CASSYLGLALRNEQYF. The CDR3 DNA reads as TGTGCCAGCAGTTACCTGGGACTCGCACTCCGGAACGAGCAGTACTTC.

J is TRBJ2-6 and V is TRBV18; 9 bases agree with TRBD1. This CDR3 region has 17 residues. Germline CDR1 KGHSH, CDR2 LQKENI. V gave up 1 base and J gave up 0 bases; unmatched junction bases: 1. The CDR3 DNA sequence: TGTGCCAGCTCACCACGGACAGGGGTCTCTGGGGCCAACGTCCTGACTTTC. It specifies CASSPRTGVSGANVLTF.

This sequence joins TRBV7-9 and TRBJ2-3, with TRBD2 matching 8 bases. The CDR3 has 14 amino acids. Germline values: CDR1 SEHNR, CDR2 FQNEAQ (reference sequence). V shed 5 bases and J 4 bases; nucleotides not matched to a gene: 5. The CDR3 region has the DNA TGTGCCAGCAGCCTCGGGACTAGGGCAGATACGCAGTATTTT. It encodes CASSLGTRADTQYF.

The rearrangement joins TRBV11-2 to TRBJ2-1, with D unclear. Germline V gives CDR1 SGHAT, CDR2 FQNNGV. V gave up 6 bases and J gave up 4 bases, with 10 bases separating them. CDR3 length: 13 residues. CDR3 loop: CASSRSPYNEQFF. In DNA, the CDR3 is TGTGCCAGCAGTCGTAGTCCGTACAATGAGCAGTTCTTC.

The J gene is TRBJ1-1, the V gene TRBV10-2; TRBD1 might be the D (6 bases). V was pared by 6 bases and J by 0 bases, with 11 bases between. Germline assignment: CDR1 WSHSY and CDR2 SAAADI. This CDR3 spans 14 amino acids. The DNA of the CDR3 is TGCGCCAGCAGGGACAGACATATGAACACTGAAGCTTTCTTT. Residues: CASRDRHMNTEAFF.